This is a list of T cell receptor delta chains from one sample in a study of Vδ1+ human thymocytes. TCRdb called clones from the multiplex PCR reads again using CATT. The repertoire holds about 73,000 delta-chain clones, with about 35% as singletons. The sequenced material came from Vdelta1+ gamma-delta thymocytes from the thymus. These receptors originate from a boy under two years old who had congenital heart surgery. Both conserved end residues are trimmed from each CDR3. D genes are given only for firm matches.

d_gene	v_gene	j_gene	len	CDR3aa
-	TRDV2	TRDJ1	14	ACDTAGGRYTDKLI
TRDD2	TRDV1	TRDJ1	15	ALGEPSYSVTTDKLI
TRDD3	TRDV1	TRDJ1	18	ALGDPRPPSGGWYTDKLI
TRDD3	TRDV1	TRDJ1	20	ALGARWVLLKLGARYTDKLI
-	TRDV1	TRDJ1	17	ALGELPYVREEYTDKLI
-	TRDV1	TRDJ1	20	ALGDWTFLPTIWGEYTDKLI
TRDD3	TRDV1	TRDJ1	17	ALGERPPSGGFYTDKLI
TRDD3	TRDV1	TRDJ1	15	ALGDPSTGDHTDKLI
TRDD3	TRDV1	TRDJ1	15	ALGHNTGGYVTDKLI
TRDD3	TRDV1	TRDJ1	18	ALGELLPSYWGTHTDKLI
-	TRDV1	TRDJ1	11	ALGKPLPDKLI
TRDD2	TRDV1	TRDJ1	14	ALGRPSYLLADKLI
-	TRDV1	TRDJ1	19	ALGELFLRRGIPGYTDKLI
TRDD3	TRDV1	TRDJ1	16	ALGELSHWGIYTDKLI
TRDD3	TRDV1	TRDJ1	14	ALSRGGGMYTDKPI
TRDD3	TRDV2	TRDJ1	17	ACDSHWGIRGIYTDKLI
TRDD3	TRDV1	TRDJ1	15	ALGTFRVLGDTDKLI
TRDD3	TRDV1	TRDJ1	18	ALGIEPLGSWGTRTDKLI
-	TRDV1	TRDJ1	13	ALGELYDNTDKLI
-	TRDV1	TRDJ1	10	ALGMRRGKLI
TRDD3	TRDV2	TRDJ1	18	AILSLNLGVLPDYTYKLI
TRDD3	TRDV1	TRDJ1	20	ALGENTVLRDGDTRRPDKLI
-	TRDV1	TRDJ1	19	ALGELSRNSTGGVYTDKLI
TRDD3	TRDV1	TRDJ1	15	ALGEGVWIRLTDKLI
-	TRDV1	TRDJ1	14	ALGERPQTYTDKLI
TRDD3	TRDV1	TRDJ1	18	ALGHPPRALTGGCTDKLI
TRDD3	TRDV1	TRDJ1	18	ALGEPIYWGIRKGTDKLI
TRDD3	TRDV1	TRDJ1	19	ALGGPKLLGGILPDTDKLI
-	TRDV1	TRDJ1	19	ALGETAFLLSGGRHADKLI
TRDD3	TRDV1	TRDJ1	16	ALGAPTLLGDNTDKLI
-	TRDV1	TRDJ1	14	ALGGPWGSSISKLI
TRDD3	TRDV1	TRDJ1	20	ALGERSYGFPLLGDGTDKLI
TRDD3	TRDV2	TRDJ1	17	ACDSPVLGDTVWCDKLI
-	TRDV1	TRDJ1	13	ALGEPSSRSNKLI
TRDD3	TRDV1	TRDJ1	18	ALGEPPATTGVTGGDKLI
TRDD3	TRDV1	TRDJ1	17	ALGEPPYYHNWGINKLI
TRDD3	TRDV1	TRDJ1	19	ALGTPSYLADWGILTDKLI
TRDD3	TRDV1	TRDJ1	20	ALGEGRPTNWGIQMSSGKLI
TRDD3	TRDV1	TRDJ2	21	ALGDPKGVLGDTRDPLTAQLF
TRDD2	TRDV1	TRDJ1	17	ALGEPFLLLGGNTDKLI